The T cell receptor beta chain under discussion was sequenced for a study of cytomegalovirus exposure and HLA in healthy donors (dated by TCRdb to 2017 to 2019). Concerning the study at large: An earlier analysis of fewer than 750 of the donors reported under 300 Gb of sequence data and approximately 120 million unique TCR beta sequences obtained from roughly 170 million T cells. About 320 gigabases of sequencing data and 80 million or so unique TCR sequences were included in an early release covering roughly 600 HLA-typed donors. The genetic ancestry cluster associated with self-reported Caucasian donors included 81% of the roughly 400 genotyped donors. The aim of the study was to test whether cataloging public T cell receptors could identify signatures of past pathogen exposure. The T cell repertoires of 666 subjects were profiled by immunosequencing and related to cytomegalovirus serostatus. Along with the roughly 610-subject first cohort, a separate validation cohort of around 110 different subjects was used. The study combined high-throughput TCR immunosequencing, statistical association of individual TCRs with disease status, and machine learning to predict cytomegalovirus infection status. In a later analysis, previously published TCR beta repertoires from roughly 710 donors were re-analyzed and high-resolution HLA genotyping was added so that TCR occurrence patterns could be studied. Rather than using new phenotypic data, the later analysis identified candidate immune exposures from TCR beta sequences and from how often those sequences occurred across donors. An earlier analysis of roughly 600 of the donors used high-throughput TCR beta sequencing to judge whether each TCR beta V gene segment behaved as functional or pseudogenic. Donor age, sex, ethnicity and CMV serostatus were collected together with the repertoire data. Genome-wide SNP genotypes for about three fifths of the 666 donors were used in a later genetic analysis, which treated that subset as a discovery cohort. Every repertoire in the discovery cohort had been generated on one and the same sequencing platform. Class I and class II HLA loci were covered by the typing at four-digit resolution. The number of typed donors differed by locus: about 620-630 for A, B, C, DRB1 and DQB1; 522 for DQA1; around 580 for DPA1; and around 470 for DPB1. Because of strong linkage in the cohort, 5 or 6 DR-DQ haplotypes were treated as single units for association and clustering. Across 300 to 500 genotyped donors of the cohort, an average of about 220,000 unique TCR beta nucleotide sequences per donor were sequenced, and 15% to 20% of those sequences were non-productive. General findings and caveats noted by the study authors: A further reported finding was that TCR beta sequences accurately predicted the HLA-A and HLA-B alleles for most subjects in the first cohort. According to a later analysis, TCR association rates differed among HLA loci, with DRB1 alleles showing the most associated TCRs and HLA-C alleles showing the fewest. A total of 150 or so TCR beta chains were listed by the study as associated with cytomegalovirus. Cytomegalovirus status was reported to be diagnosed by the classifier with high specificity and sensitivity in both the original and validation cohorts. In a later genetic analysis, a missense DCLRE1C variant was associated with V-gene and J-gene trimming of TCR beta chains, and the association was replicated in an independent cohort. The only immune exposure information available for the cohort was CMV serostatus. Because some donors lacked HLA typing at each locus, the association tests relied only on the typed subset. Correlated functional status among segregating V segments might be attributable to linkage disequilibrium, but an unknown experimental factor could not be ruled out. Compared with the roughly 700-donor mean, donors in an Asian-associated ancestry cluster had fewer N-insertions in productive TCRs, according to a later genetic analysis. A few of the identified cytomegalovirus-associated TCR beta chains were confirmed in vitro to be specific for cytomegalovirus antigens. In an earlier analysis of several hundred of the donors, most TCR beta V segments were observed in productive rearrangements about 87% or about 30% of the time, broadly matching IMGT annotations. Strong co-occurrence of HLA alleles, especially DR and DQ, made assigning TCR associations to individual alleles difficult. A later analysis found that most CMV-associated TCR beta chains appeared HLA-restricted, with HLA associations seemingly driven largely by CMV exposure. A later analysis associated 15,000 to 20,000 TCR beta sequences with specific HLA alleles at a false discovery rate of 0.05. A later analysis found that HLA-associated TCR beta chains were more clonally expanded and had lower generation probabilities than equally common non-associated chains. The cohort was sequenced for TCR beta chains only, and without alpha or paired-chain data the features that could be detected were limited. According to a later analysis, parvovirus B19, influenza, CMV and Epstein-Barr virus appeared linked to several top co-occurrence clusters. Roughly uniform sequencing depth across donors was assumed in presence/absence analyses, although this assumption may not hold. Because the 87-base-pair reads could not distinguish some IMGT-functional V segments, including TRBV6-2 and TRBV6-3, those segments were excluded. Over 15 rarely observed V segments, including chromosome 9 orphons, were excluded from the earlier analysis of several hundred of the donors because counts were too low. Across donors, most TCR sequences were observed very rarely, whereas some public TCRs were present in many individuals. The authors suggested that the approach could potentially be extended to other disease states and immunological phenotypes. A cluster of highly shared sequence variants was judged likely to be a technical artifact of the sequencing pipeline.

The cohort consisted of approximately 670 healthy bone marrow donors. Cohort members were all nominally healthy when sampled, although unrecorded immune exposures were likely present. The donor tested CMV seronegative and was one of the 352 seronegative cohort members. A peripheral blood sample was collected from each donor, and TCR beta sequencing was performed on peripheral blood mononuclear cells. Genomic DNA was extracted from the blood cell samples with the Qiagen DNeasy Blood Extraction Kit. Library construction relied on the immunoSEQ multiplex PCR assay. For the multiplex PCR, a mixture combining 60 forward primers for TCR Vbeta segments and 13 reverse primers for TCR Jbeta segments was used. The CDR3 region of rearranged TCR beta genes was amplified from genomic DNA with a multiplex PCR assay. The Illumina HiSeq System was used to sequence the amplified TCR beta libraries as 87-base-pair reads. In the original analysis: In a later analysis, roughly 80 million unique TCR beta chains were counted across the roughly 700 repertoires, and roughly 11 million of these chains were shared by at least two donors. Raw reads were error-corrected and collapsed into unique sequences with a nearest-neighbor algorithm that merged closely related sequences to remove PCR and sequencing errors. To assign V, D and J gene segments, CDR3 sequences were aligned to IMGT reference sequences. For a sequence to be retained, at least a six-nucleotide match to both a V gene segment and a J gene segment was required. A rearrangement was called productive if the CDR3 had no stop codons and remained in frame with V and J, and every other rearrangement was called non-productive. CDR3 was defined according to IMGT convention as the region running from the second conserved V-encoded cysteine to the conserved J-encoded phenylalanine. In an earlier analysis of around 640 of the donors, sequences lacking an unambiguous match to a single V gene segment were excluded. In an earlier analysis of almost 600 of the donors, a V segment was called functional when productive rearrangements were above 56.7%, and segregating when the standard deviation between donors exceeded 5%. A statistical classification framework was built for diagnosing cytomegalovirus status from the catalog of TCR beta chain sequences. In a later analysis, V and J genes were assigned by comparing TCR nucleotide sequences against IMGT/GENE-DB human TR gene sequences. A later analysis assigned CDR3 sequences and most-parsimonious VDJ recombination scenarios with the TCRdist pipeline. In a later analysis, each TCR beta chain was defined by its CDR3 amino acid sequence together with its V-gene family, and reads lacking a unique V-gene family were excluded. To address suspected cross-contamination and a sequencing artifact, a later analysis removed roughly 580 highly shared, low-generation-probability nucleotide sequences. A later analysis calculated a clonal expansion index for each public chain from normalized within-repertoire ranks of inferred template counts. In a later analysis, generation probabilities were computed using a VDJ recombination model fitted to out-of-frame rearrangements, and the results were checked against IGoR. In a later analysis, TCR-TCR, TCR-HLA and TCR-CMV co-occurrence was scored with hypergeometric tests, and a repertoire-size bias correction was applied to TCR pairs. To estimate false discovery rates, a later analysis permuted the HLA or CMV assignments 20 times. In a later analysis, co-occurring TCRs were grouped using DBSCAN, and TCRdist sequence similarity was added for clustering within HLA-allele-positive subsets. Repertoires with fewer than 30,000 or more than 120,000 public chains were left out of co-occurrence clustering, as were a few repertoires with anomalous nucleotide sharing. Imported from immuneACCESS, the table was reduced by TCRdb to in-frame sequences with V and J called. These copies leave out some clones; in studies compared against another copy, an unresolved V gene accounts for under half, and the cause of the remainder is not known. V and J calls plus clone size are reproduced from that table; the DNA served to infer D and trimming. The sample profile shows about 88,000 clones; around 89% of them were found once. The leading ten clones occupy 2.3% of the sample.

Of note for this clone: No antigen is known for it. The junction does not match germline at one end; this may be a read error.

Per the germline V gene, MDHEN is the CDR1 and SYDVKM is the CDR2. The CDR3 has 14 amino acids, counting the end cysteine and phenylalanine. Only the CDR3 region is kept as DNA, spanning 42 bases read in frame from base 1. The chain is encoded by TRBV28 joined to TRBJ1-2; the D gene cannot be named for sure. Material for sequencing was PBMCs. The TCR originated in a man aged 18 to 30 in good health and CMV-seronegative. The CDR3 region reads CVSSLPGSLYGYTF. The DNA reads TGTGTCAGCAGTTTACCCGGGTCTCTCTATGGCTACACCTTC.